This T cell receptor (beta chain) was retrieved from a study of T cell responses to AZD1222 COVID-19 vaccine. Findings of the study overall: The span of vaccine-associated CD4 TCRs extended across spike, with dominance at 160-218 and 743-854. No day 14 peak samples; only post-peak repertoires were characterized. Among spike-specific TCRs, nearly half reportedly target unmutated variant regions.

On this clone itself: Its target is unknown.

This table comes from immunoSEQ multiplex PCR, and its TCRdb copy is limited to in-frame clones, with some not included. The data contain some 150,000 clones, 85% to 90% of them singletons. This material consisted of peripheral blood, taken 28 days after the second dose of the MenACWY control vaccine. The sequence was obtained from an adult who received the MenACWY meningococcal vaccine as a control.

DNA of the CDR3: TGCGCCAGCAGCTTGAGCCGGGGGGCTAATGAAAAACTGTTTTTT. This translates into CASSLSRGANEKLFF. V gene TRBV5-1 combines with J gene TRBJ1-4; the D gene is possibly TRBD1 (5 bases). Trimming removed 1 base at V and 3 bases at J, with 10 bases between. CDR1 is SGHRS, CDR2 YFSETQ, per germline. The CDR3 has 15 residues.